This TCR beta chain derives from a study of CD4 T cells in relation to SARS-CoV-2 and coronaviruses. Regarding the study as a whole: SARS-CoV-2-driven expansion was significantly weaker in crossreactive than monoreactive clones. Culture-expanded clones reflect memory recall rather than primary priming during culture. Each donor contributed either pre-pandemic or post-infection samples, not both. Crossreactivity was assessed only for spike protein, not other viral proteins.

Details on this clone: What it binds is not known.

Before the COVID-19 pandemic, during about 2010-2018, CD4+ T cells were taken from unexposed donors. Produced via immunoSEQ multiplex PCR; TCRdb's table is partial and in-frame only. The sample holds roughly 57,000 clones; 80% to 90% are singletons and the top ten take approximately 1.4%. The sequence was collected from a human donor in good health. The sequenced sample consisted of memory CD4+ T cells from PBMCs.

CDR3 bases: TGTGCCAGCAGCCAAAACCAGGAAAGCGGGACCCAGTACTTC. It encodes CASSQNQESGTQYF. The chain carries TRBV3-1 (or the pseudogene TRBV3-2) and TRBJ2-5; possible D gene TRBD2, 5 bases. The CDR3 is 14 residues long. Germline V gives CDR1 LGHDT, CDR2 YNNKEL (reference sequence). V lost 2 bases to trimming and J lost 7 bases, with 14 bases between them.